Below, 26 T cell receptor beta chains from the same sample are listed, as sequenced in a study of T cells in tumors and immune-related adverse events. Assay: immunoSEQ multiplex PCR; the TCRdb copy retains only in-frame clones and omits some. The table lists a few thousand clones, about 61% of them singletons. Here the sequenced sample was gut tissue, taken from a patient treated with anti-PD-1 therapy. Source of these receptors: a female donor with metastatic renal cell carcinoma.

This clone showed up just a few times. Other nucleotide sequences in the sample specify the same CDR3. Here the CDR3 reads CASSESGENQPQHF. Here the CDR3 DNA reads TGCGCCAGCAGTGAGTCGGGCGAGAATCAGCCCCAGCATTTT. The rearrangement uses TRBV10-1 and TRBJ1-5; D unclear. The V gene lost 0 bases and the J gene lost 4 bases, with 7 bases spanning the gap. CDR3 length equals 14 residues. Germline V gene lookup returns CDR1 WNHNN and CDR2 SYGVQD (reference sequence).

V is TRBV30 and J is TRBJ2-4; 8 bases align to TRBD1. The V gene's germline CDR1 is GTSNPN and CDR2 SVGIG (reference sequence). V trimming: 8 bases; J trimming: 5 bases; junction bases outside the gene matches: 8. This CDR3 region has 13 residues. CDR3 protein: CAQAGTGENIQYF. The CDR3 coding sequence is TGTGCCCAGGCGGGGACAGGAGAAAACATTCAGTACTTC.

J is TRBJ1-1 and V is TRBV18; D remains ambiguous. Between the trimmed V and J ends, which lost 2 bases and 4 bases, there was a span of 8 bases. The germline V gene has CDR1 KGHSH and CDR2 LQKENI. The length of the CDR3 is 13 residues. CDR3 protein: CASSPALSTEAFF. The CDR3 nucleotides read TGTGCCAGCTCACCAGCTTTGAGCACTGAAGCTTTCTTT.

CDR3 nucleotide sequence: TGTGCCAGCAGCTTAAGAGAGAATTCTGAAGCTTTCTTT. Protein: CASSLRENSEAFF. This rearrangement joins TRBV7-8 to TRBJ1-1; D not certain. Per the germline V gene, CDR1 is SGHVS and CDR2 is FQNEAQ. The CDR3 is 13 residues long. V was cut by 2 bases and J by 6 bases, with 10 bases left in between. The complete variable domain, with remaining parts taken from reference TRBV7-8 and TRBJ1-1, reads GAGVSQSPRYKVAKRGQDVALRCDPISGHVSLFWYQQALGQGPEFLTYFQNEAQLDKSGLPSDRFFAERPEGSVSTLKIQRTQQEDSAVYLCASSLRENSEAFFGQGTRLTVV.

CDR3 residues: CASRADRGSTDTQYF. The CDR3 DNA reads TGTGCCAGCAGGGCCGACAGGGGGAGCACAGATACGCAGTATTTT. The J gene is TRBJ2-3, the V gene TRBV28; 9 nucleotides align to TRBD1. With V trimmed by 6 bases and J by 0 bases, 4 bases remained unmatched. CDR3 length: 15 amino acids. Germline-derived CDR1 and CDR2 are MDHEN and SYDVKM.

The chain couples TRBV18 to TRBJ2-5; 7 bases fit TRBD2. Germline V gene data show CDR1 as KGHSH and CDR2 as LQKENI. CDR3 length: 12 residues. The trim removed 9 bases at V and 2 bases at J, leaving 3 bases unmatched. CDR3 DNA sequence: TGTGCCAGTCGGGGGGAACAAGAGACCCAGTACTTC. This codes for CASRGEQETQYF.

The rearrangement joins TRBV6-4 to TRBJ2-1; D unclear. Germline-derived CDR1 and CDR2 are MRHNA and SNTAGT. The CDR3 runs to 15 residues. The V end was cut by 6 bases, the J end by 6 bases, with 18 bases between. The DNA of the CDR3 is TGTGCCAGCAGCGAAATCGAGACGCAGACCAATGAGCAGTTCTTC. Its protein product is CASSEIETQTNEQFF.

This chain joins TRBV5-1 and TRBJ2-1; D not resolved. Germline V gene data show CDR1 as SGHRS and CDR2 as YFSETQ. Deletions cut 3 bases from V and 4 bases from J, with 8 bases between. The CDR3 is made up of 13 amino acids. CDR3 nucleotide sequence: TGCGCCAGCAGCTGGGATTTGTACAATGAGCAGTTCTTC. Protein product: CASSWDLYNEQFF.

The gene calls are TRBV11-2 and TRBJ1-4; D gene uncertain. The CDR3 is 15 residues long. Trimming left V 6 bases short and J 0 bases short, with 11 bases between. Germline CDR1 reads SGHAT; CDR2 reads FQNNGV. The CDR3 DNA reads TGTGCCAGCAGGGCCCAAGTTGCAACTAATGAAAAACTGTTTTTT. It yields the protein CASRAQVATNEKLFF. Based on the CDR3 plus reference TRBV11-2 and TRBJ1-4, the full variable domain is EAGVAQSPRYKIIEKRQSVAFWCNPISGHATLYWYQQILGQGPKLLIQFQNNGVVDDSQLPKDRFSAERLKGVDSTLKIQPAKLEDSAVYLCASRAQVATNEKLFFGSGTQLSVL.

The genes are TRBV5-4 and TRBJ1-1; 10 bases map to TRBD1. Germline V gene data show CDR1 as SGHNT and CDR2 as YYREEE (reference sequence). Trimming took 2 bases from V and 6 from J; bases not matched to a gene: 10. This CDR3 contains 16 residues. The CDR3 is CASSFGDRGLRAEAFF. CDR3 DNA: TGTGCCAGCAGCTTCGGGGACAGGGGCCTTCGGGCTGAAGCTTTCTTT.

The chain employs TRBV5-6 and TRBJ1-5; 9 nucleotides agree with TRBD1. CDR1 SGHDT and CDR2 YYEEEE come from the germline V gene. This CDR3 comprises 15 residues. V lost 1 base and J lost 5; bases outside the gene matches: 4. In nucleotides, the CDR3 is TGTGCCAGCAGCTTGTTGGGACAGGGCTATCAGCCCCAGCATTTT. Translation gives CASSLLGQGYQPQHF.

The V call is TRBV5-1, the J call TRBJ2-7; 8 nucleotides agree with TRBD1. Germline V gene sequence: CDR1 SGHRS, CDR2 YFSETQ. The CDR3 loop spans 18 amino acids. The junction had 11 bases not matched to a gene; V was cut back by 0 bases and J by 0 bases. The DNA for the CDR3 is TGCGCCAGCAGCTTGGTCCCCCAGGGGGCGGGGAACTCCTACGAGCAGTACTTC. Translation gives CASSLVPQGAGNSYEQYF.

This clone was counted between two and nine times. The chain joins TRBV4-1 to TRBJ2-5; D is undetermined. The CDR3 spans 15 residues. Germline V gene data show CDR1 as MGHRA and CDR2 as YSYEKL. Trimming removed 1 base at V and 2 bases at J, with 11 bases between. Here the CDR3 reads CASSQGPGEQETQYF. CDR3 bases: TGCGCCAGCAGCCAAGGACCAGGCGAACAAGAGACCCAGTACTTC.

The V gene is TRBV5-1, the J gene TRBJ2-7; D unresolved. V lost 0 bases and J lost 6, with 10 bases in between. Per the germline V gene, CDR1 is SGHRS and CDR2 is YFSETQ. This CDR3 has 13 amino acids. The DNA of the CDR3 is TGCGCCAGCAGCTTGGAACAGTTCGCCGAGCAGTACTTC. Residues: CASSLEQFAEQYF.

To note about this clone: The same CDR3 is also encoded by other DNA sequences in this sample. This rearrangement joins TRBV5-1 to TRBJ2-2; D may be TRBD2 (5 bases). Trimming removed 6 bases from V and 2 bases from J, with 17 bases in between. The CDR3 has 16 residues. CDR1 is SGHRS, CDR2 YFSETQ, per germline. The CDR3: CASNPLGGTNTGELFF. The CDR3 DNA reads as TGCGCCAGCAACCCCCTCGGAGGTACAAACACCGGGGAGCTGTTTTTT.

V is TRBV5-5 and J is TRBJ1-6, with 7 bases identical to TRBD1. V shed 2 bases and J 8 bases; nucleotides not matched to a gene: 1. Germline V gives CDR1 SGHKS, CDR2 YYEKEE (reference sequence). The CDR3 loop spans 13 amino acids. The CDR3, as DNA: TGTGCCAGCAGCTTCACAGGGGATTCACCCCTCCACTTT. It yields the protein CASSFTGDSPLHF.

There are a few counts of this clone. The V gene is TRBV28, the J gene TRBJ1-5; D gene unclear. V shed 4 bases and J shed 0 bases, with 10 bases lying between them. This CDR3 is built from 15 residues. The germline gives CDR1 MDHEN, CDR2 SYDVKM. The CDR3 sequence: CASSSQLYSNQPQHF. The CDR3 coding sequence is TGTGCCAGCAGTTCACAGTTGTATAGCAATCAGCCCCAGCATTTT.

The gene calls are TRBV10-3 and TRBJ2-5; TRBD2 aligns across 7 bases. V trimming: 9 bases; J trimming: 5 bases; junction bases outside the gene matches: 6. The CDR3 runs 12 residues. Looked up from germline, CDR1 is ENHRY and CDR2 is SYGVKD. In DNA, the CDR3 is TGTGCCATTGGACTAGATGAGGAGACCCAGTACTTC. This sequence encodes CAIGLDEETQYF.

This clone was detected only a few times. This chain joins TRBV7-2 and TRBJ2-3, with D perhaps matching TRBD1 (6 bases). The germline V gene encodes CDR1 SGHTA and CDR2 FQGNSA. Between the trimmed V and J ends, which lost 5 bases and 4 bases, there was a span of 13 bases. The CDR3 runs to 14 residues. The CDR3: CASSPRGSADTQYF. DNA of the CDR3: TGTGCCAGCAGCCCCAGGGGATCCGCAGATACGCAGTATTTT.

The chain combines TRBV11-3 with TRBJ2-5; 7 nucleotides align to TRBD2. Germline V gene lookup returns CDR1 SGHNT and CDR2 YENEEA. Germline trimming cut 1 base from V and 5 bases from J; bases unmatched to any gene: 10. This CDR3 has 16 amino acids. CDR3 protein: CASSLGVGRKGETQYF. The CDR3 DNA reads TGTGCCAGCAGCTTAGGGGTCGGGAGGAAGGGGGAGACCCAGTACTTC.

V is TRBV9 and J is TRBJ2-2; D not resolved. V was shortened by 4 bases and J by 0 bases, with 4 bases between the two germline ends. This CDR3 has 13 residues. CDR1 SGDLS and CDR2 YYNGEE come from the germline V gene. In nucleotides, the CDR3 is TGTGCCAGCAGCCCAACGAACACCGGGGAGCTGTTTTTT. As protein: CASSPTNTGELFF.

In its sample, this clone is medium-sized. V gene TRBV28 combines with J gene TRBJ1-1, with 9 positions matching TRBD1. J lost 1 base, V lost 2 bases, and 5 bases had no gene match. The CDR3 is made up of 16 amino acids. Germline V gene sequence: CDR1 MDHEN, CDR2 SYDVKM. The CDR3, as DNA: TGTGCCAGCAGTTTAACTCCGGGACAGGGGAACACTGAAGCTTTCTTT. It encodes CASSLTPGQGNTEAFF. The entire variable domain, with the rest obtained from reference TRBV28 and TRBJ1-1, is as follows: DVKVTQSSRYLVKRTGEKVFLECVQDMDHENMFWYRQDPGLGLRLIYFSYDVKMKEKGDIPEGYSVSREKKERFSLILESASTNQTSMYLCASSLTPGQGNTEAFFGQGTRLTVV.

The chain has TRBV6-5 and TRBJ2-7; a weak D match, TRBD2 (5 bases). This CDR3 contains 15 residues. The germline V gene encodes CDR1 MNHEY and CDR2 SVGAGI. V lost 2 bases and J lost 1, with 12 bases in between. CDR3 residues: CASSYRTPQSYEQYF. The CDR3 DNA reads TGTGCCAGCAGTTACAGGACTCCACAATCCTACGAGCAGTACTTC.

The chain carries TRBV6-5 and TRBJ1-2; possibly TRBD1 for D (5 bases). V lost 3 bases and J lost 2, with 13 bases in between. There are 15 residues in the CDR3. The germline CDR1 and CDR2 sequences are MNHEY and SVGAGI. This CDR3 reads CASSYSDRHNYGYTF. CDR3 bases: TGTGCCAGCAGTTATAGCGACAGACACAACTATGGCTACACCTTC.

The chain is built from TRBV5-1 and TRBJ1-1; maybe TRBD1 (6 bases). CDR3 length equals 16 residues. V was clipped by 1 base and J by 4 bases, with 17 bases between them. Germline CDR1 SGHRS, CDR2 YFSETQ. CDR3 DNA sequence: TGCGCCAGCAGCTTGCCAGGGGATGGGGCGCTCACTGAAGCTTTCTTT. Translated: CASSLPGDGALTEAFF. The full variable domain, in which reference TRBV5-1 and TRBJ1-1 provide the parts outside the CDR3, is KAGVTQTPRYLIKTRGQQVTLSCSPISGHRSVSWYQQTPGQGLQFLFEYFSETQRNKGNFPGRFSGRQFSNSRSEMNVSTLELGDSALYLCASSLPGDGALTEAFFGQGTRLTVV.

The chain has TRBV9 and TRBJ2-3, with 12 bases identical to TRBD2. Unmatched junction bases numbered 8, after V lost 0 bases and J lost 3 bases. CDR3 length: 18 amino acids. Germline CDR1 is SGDLS and CDR2 is YYNGEE. This chain's CDR3 is CASSVVASGGALTDTQYF. CDR3 DNA sequence: TGTGCCAGCAGCGTAGTGGCTAGCGGGGGGGCATTAACAGATACGCAGTATTTT.